This record concerns one TCR beta chain sequence. No antigen is known for it. These data belong to a study of cytomegalovirus exposure and HLA in healthy donors. Study-wide results and caveats: Analyses of presence and absence presupposed an approximately uniform sequencing depth across donors. The study recorded 160 or so TCR beta chains that were cytomegalovirus-associated. A later analysis linked a missense DCLRE1C variant to TCR beta V- and J-gene trimming.

The CDR3 sequence is 10 residues long. Trimming cost V 7 bases and J 6 bases, with 7 bases left between them. Germline V gene sequence: CDR1 MDHEN, CDR2 SYDVKM. Vbeta (60) and Jbeta (13) primers were used in the PCR. Profiled with immunoSEQ multiplex PCR; TCRdb holds only in-frame clones, not every one. The sample yields about 190,000 clones, around 79% seen once. The sequence was obtained from a woman under 30 in good health and CMV-seronegative. The V and J genes are TRBV28 and TRBJ2-7; no reliable D call. The sequenced sample consisted of PBMCs. CDR3 bases: TGTGCCAGCAAAAGCCGCGAGCAGTACTTC. It encodes CASKSREQYF.